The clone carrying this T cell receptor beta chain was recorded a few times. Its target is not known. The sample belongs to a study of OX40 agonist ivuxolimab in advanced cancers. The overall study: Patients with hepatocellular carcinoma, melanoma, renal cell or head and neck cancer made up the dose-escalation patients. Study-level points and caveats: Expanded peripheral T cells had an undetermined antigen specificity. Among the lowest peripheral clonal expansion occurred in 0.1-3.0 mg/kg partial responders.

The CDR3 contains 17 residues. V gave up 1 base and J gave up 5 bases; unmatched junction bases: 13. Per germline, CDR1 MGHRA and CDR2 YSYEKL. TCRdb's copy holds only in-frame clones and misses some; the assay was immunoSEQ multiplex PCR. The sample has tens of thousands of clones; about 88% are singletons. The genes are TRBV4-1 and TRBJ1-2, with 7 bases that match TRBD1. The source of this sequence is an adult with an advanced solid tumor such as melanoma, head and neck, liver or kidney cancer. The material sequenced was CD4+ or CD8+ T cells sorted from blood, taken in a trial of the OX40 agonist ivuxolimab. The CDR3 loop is CASSQAGSAGQIYGYTF. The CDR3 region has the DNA TGCGCCAGCAGCCAAGCTGGTTCTGCGGGACAGATATATGGCTACACCTTC.